This T cell receptor beta chain was profiled in a study of CD8+ T cells in alopecia areata. Study context: Once tofacitinib had been taken for 6 to 18 months, 6 months off drug followed.

The treatment here: oral pan-JAK inhibitor, 5-10 mg twice daily. This clone turned up a few times. Its antigen is unknown. After isolation, RNA underwent reverse transcription to generate cDNA as the sequencing template. Some clones are missing from TCRdb's copy, which holds only in-frame ones; the method was immunoSEQ multiplex PCR. The top ten hold 0.65% to 0.7% of the sample, which has about 190,000 clones, 60% to 70% seen once. Study results and caveats: More clonal than normal scalp was lesional scalp, particularly alopecia totalis/universalis. With just one nonresponder, it is still uncertain whether baseline CD8+ expansion relates to response.

V lost 10 bases, J lost 15 bases, and 13 bases lay in between. The CDR3 runs 9 residues. Germline-derived CDR1 and CDR2 are SEHNR and FQNEAQ (reference sequence). The sample here was CD4+ T cells sorted from blood, taken at week 4, from a patient treated with tofacitinib. The V and J genes are TRBV7-9 and TRBJ2-1, with D perhaps assigned TRBD1 or TRBD2 (5 bases each). The TCR was taken from a human donor with alopecia areata. CDR3 sequence: CAIRDLGFF. The CDR3 DNA follows: TGTGCCATACGGGACCTAGGGTTCTTC.